This T cell receptor beta chain was retrieved from a study of Ad26.COV2.S vaccination and SARS-CoV-2 variants. On this clone: The antigen remains undetermined.

Study-wide findings and caveats: The breadth of spike-specific CD8+ and CD4+ T cell responses after vaccination was reportedly substantial.

Treatment specified: roughly 19 received Ad26.COV2.S at low or high dose, single or two shots; several received placebo; per-sample allocation not given. After the first vaccine or placebo injection, samples were drawn on day 63. Sequenced by immunoSEQ multiplex PCR; TCRdb stores in-frame clones only, minus some. The sample holds about half a million clones; about 89% are singletons and the top ten take 1.7%. V gave up 4 bases and J gave up 1 base, with 11 bases separating them. The CDR3 consists of 15 residues. The germline V gene has CDR1 SNHLY and CDR2 FYNNEI. The gene calls are TRBV2 and TRBJ2-4; no clear D. The TCR sequence derives from a person between 18 and 60 years old who received the Ad26.COV2.S COVID-19 vaccine or a placebo. Sample: peripheral blood, taken in a trial of Ad26.COV2.S vaccine versus placebo. The CDR3 DNA is TGTGCCAGCAGTGGGCAGGCGCGGGCCAAAAACATTCAGTACTTC. As protein: CASSGQARAKNIQYF. The whole variable domain, filled in from reference TRBV2 and TRBJ2-4, reads EPEVTQTPSHQVTQMGQEVILRCVPISNHLYFYWYRQILGQKVEFLVSFYNNEISEKSEIFDDQFSVERPDGSNFTLKIRSTKLEDSAMYFCASSGQARAKNIQYFGAGTRLSVL.